This T cell receptor beta chain derives from a study of cytomegalovirus exposure and HLA in healthy donors. As for the study in general: Counted in an early data release were roughly 81 million unique TCRs from HLA-typed donors. Ancestry clustering placed about four fifths of some 400 genotyped donors in the Caucasian-associated cluster. Study-wide results and caveats: In an earlier analysis, about 87% or about 30%: the productive usage of most TCR beta V segments. Whilst most TCR sequences proved rare, a subset of public TCRs occurred across many donors.

Worth noting for this clone: Its antigen remains unknown.

In the PCR, 60 Vbeta and 13 Jbeta primers were used. TCRdb's copy holds only in-frame clones and misses some; the assay was immunoSEQ multiplex PCR. The sample consists of over 100,000 clones, around 72% of them appearing once. CDR1 SGHRS and CDR2 YFSETQ come from the germline V gene. The V segment lost 8 bases and the J segment 2 bases; nucleotides outside the gene matches: 13. This CDR3 comprises 15 residues. Sequencing was performed on PBMCs. The chain links TRBV5-1 to TRBJ2-7; 7 bases align to TRBD1. This TCR came from a man in his fifties in good health and CMV-seropositive. The CDR3 here is CASILGKGTAYEQYF. The CDR3 DNA sequence: TGCGCCAGTATCCTAGGGAAAGGGACAGCCTACGAGCAGTACTTC.